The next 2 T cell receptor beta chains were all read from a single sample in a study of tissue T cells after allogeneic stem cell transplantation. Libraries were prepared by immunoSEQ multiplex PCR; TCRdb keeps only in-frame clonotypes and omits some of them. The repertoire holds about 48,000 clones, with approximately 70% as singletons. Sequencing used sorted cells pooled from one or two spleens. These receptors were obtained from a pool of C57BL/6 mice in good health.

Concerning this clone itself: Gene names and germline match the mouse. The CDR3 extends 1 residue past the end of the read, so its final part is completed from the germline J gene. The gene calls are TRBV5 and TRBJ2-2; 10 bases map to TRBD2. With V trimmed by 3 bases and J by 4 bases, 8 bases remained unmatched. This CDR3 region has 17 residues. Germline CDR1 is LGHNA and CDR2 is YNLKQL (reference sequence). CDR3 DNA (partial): TGTGCCAGCAGCCACGCTGGGGGGGCGCGAGGCACCGGGCAGCTCTAC. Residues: CASSHAGGARGTGQLY. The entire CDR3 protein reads CASSHAGGARGTGQLYF.

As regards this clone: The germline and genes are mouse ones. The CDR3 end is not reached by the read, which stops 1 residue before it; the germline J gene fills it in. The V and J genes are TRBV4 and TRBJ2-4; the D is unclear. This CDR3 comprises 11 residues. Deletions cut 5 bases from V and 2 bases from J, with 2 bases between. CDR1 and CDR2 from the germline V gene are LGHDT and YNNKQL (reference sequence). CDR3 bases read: TGTGCCAGCAGCCTTCAAAACACCTTGTAC. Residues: CASSLQNTLY. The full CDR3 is CASSLQNTLYF.